This record looks at one T cell receptor (beta chain) sequence and its context. TCRdb re-called the RT-PCR reads with MiXCR, one entry per CDR3 protein. The sample holds more than 450,000 distinct CDR3 sequences, around 11% seen once. This entry is derived from a study of response to subunit inactivated influenza vaccine. The CDR3 has 13 residues. V gave up 8 bases and J gave up 5 bases; unmatched junction bases: 5. The V gene's germline CDR1 is SEHNR and CDR2 FQNEAQ (reference sequence). The data also belong to a second study, concerning T cells expressing NK-cell markers. This second study notes: Researchers built TCR beta cDNA using 5'RACE template switching with UMIs. In the group of eight sequenced donors, seven were HCMV-seropositive and one was seronegative. About 1.0-8% of CD8+ T cells in over 5 donors belonged to dominant NKG2C+ clonotypes.

The rearrangement links TRBV7-9 to TRBJ2-2, with 7 bases aligning to TRBD1. This specimen consisted of PBMCs from blood, obtained on the day of vaccination. This receptor was taken from a man in his fifties who received an inactivated influenza vaccine. The CDR3 DNA is TGTGCCAGCGACGCAGGGGGAACCGGGGAGCTGTTTTTT. Translated: CASDAGGTGELFF.